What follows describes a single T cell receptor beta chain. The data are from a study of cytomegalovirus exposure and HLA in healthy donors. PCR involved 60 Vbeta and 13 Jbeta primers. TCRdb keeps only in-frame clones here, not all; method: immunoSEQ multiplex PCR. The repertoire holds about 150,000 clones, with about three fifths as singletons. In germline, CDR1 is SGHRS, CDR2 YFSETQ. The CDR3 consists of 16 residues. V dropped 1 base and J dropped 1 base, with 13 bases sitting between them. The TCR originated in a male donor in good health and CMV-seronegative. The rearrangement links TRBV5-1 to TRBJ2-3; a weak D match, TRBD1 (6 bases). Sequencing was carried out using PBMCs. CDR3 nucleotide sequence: TGCGCCAGCAGCTTGTTGCTGTCAGGGGGCACAGATACGCAGTATTTT. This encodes CASSLLLSGGTDTQYF.